This T cell receptor beta chain was obtained from a study of shared T cell receptors in the human thymus. Assay used: immunoSEQ multiplex PCR; TCRdb lists only in-frame clones, some missing. The sample carries about 730,000 clones, 80% to 90% recorded once. Germline lookup yields CDR1 SGDLS and CDR2 YYNGEE. Trimming removed 2 bases at V and 7 bases at J, with 13 bases between. This CDR3 spans 14 amino acids. This sample was also put to use in a study of human thymus T cells. This second study says: Immunologically healthy infants in Finland undergoing congenital heart defect surgery were the donors. In corrective heart surgery, resections were taken, and these provided the thymus tissue. Thymic and blood repertoires seemed to favor certain V and J genes.

Specimen: thymocytes. This sequence was found in a girl in the first two years of life with a congenital heart defect. This chain uses TRBV9 with TRBJ2-1; possible D gene TRBD2, 7 bases. The CDR3 region has the DNA TGTGCCAGCAGCGTGGCGGGGGCCCCAAATGAGCAGTTCTTC. Protein: CASSVAGAPNEQFF.